This T cell receptor beta chain came from a study of graft-versus-host responses after intestinal transplantation. Study information: Recipients had transplants, and these were multivisceral, liver-intestinal, or isolated intestinal. Broader study findings: Peak levels of circulating GvH clones tracked with early post-transplant HvG declines. GvH clones were identified in recipient marrow, with some first appearing in ileum or blood.

V lost 0 bases, J lost 0 bases, and 5 bases stayed unmatched. In germline, CDR1 is SEHNR, CDR2 FQNEAQ (reference sequence). The CDR3 runs 16 residues. As to this clone: Its antigen is not known.

Libraries were prepared by immunoSEQ multiplex PCR; TCRdb keeps only in-frame clonotypes and omits some of them. This sample has about 82,000 clones, with 91% found just once. The input for sequencing was unstimulated CD4+ T cells sorted from spleen or lymph node cells, taken before intestinal transplant. The receptor comes from a human donor who received an intestinal transplant. This chain joins TRBV7-9 and TRBJ2-7; 7 nucleotides agree with TRBD1. This CDR3 is CASSLATGTVSYEQYF. As DNA, the CDR3 is TGTGCCAGCAGCTTAGCTACCGGGACAGTCTCCTACGAGCAGTACTTC.